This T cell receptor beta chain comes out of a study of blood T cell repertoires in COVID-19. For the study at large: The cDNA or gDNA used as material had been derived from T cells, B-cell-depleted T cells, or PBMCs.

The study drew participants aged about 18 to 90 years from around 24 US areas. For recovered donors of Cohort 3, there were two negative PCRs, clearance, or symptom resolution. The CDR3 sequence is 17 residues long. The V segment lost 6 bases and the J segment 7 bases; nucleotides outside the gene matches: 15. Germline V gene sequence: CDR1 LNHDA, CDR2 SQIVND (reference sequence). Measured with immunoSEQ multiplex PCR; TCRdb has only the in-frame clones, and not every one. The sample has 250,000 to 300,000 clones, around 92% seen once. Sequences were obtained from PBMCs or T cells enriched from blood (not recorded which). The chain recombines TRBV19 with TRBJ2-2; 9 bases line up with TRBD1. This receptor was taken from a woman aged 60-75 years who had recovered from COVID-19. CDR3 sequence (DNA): TGTGCCAGTAGAATCGGGGGACAGGGACCTCGATTCGGGGAGCTGTTTTTT. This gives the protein CASRIGGQGPRFGELFF.